The clone carrying this TCR beta chain came up many times. An absence of ophthalmopathy progression within 18 months meant stable Graves' hyperthyroidism. The data belong to a study of T cells in Graves' hyperthyroidism and ophthalmopathy. TCR beta CDR3 regions were amplified from RNA transcripts. Primed by the HTBI set, a first-round RT-PCR was run on the TCR CDR3. TCRdb passed the multiplex PCR reads through MiXCR, listing each CDR3 protein once. The sample yields around 720,000 distinct CDR3 sequences, under 45% seen once. The CDR3 covers 15 residues. Trimming removed 5 bases at V and 5 bases at J, with 13 bases between. Germline loops: CDR1 SEHNR, CDR2 FQNEAQ (reference sequence).

This chain connects TRBV7-9 to TRBJ1-6; D is unclear. The receptor was isolated from a woman aged 40 to 50 with Graves' hyperthyroidism. Source material: blood. Here the CDR3 DNA reads TGTGCCAGCAGCCAGCAGGCGCCAAATAATTCACCCCTCCACTTT. Translation: CASSQQAPNNSPLHF.